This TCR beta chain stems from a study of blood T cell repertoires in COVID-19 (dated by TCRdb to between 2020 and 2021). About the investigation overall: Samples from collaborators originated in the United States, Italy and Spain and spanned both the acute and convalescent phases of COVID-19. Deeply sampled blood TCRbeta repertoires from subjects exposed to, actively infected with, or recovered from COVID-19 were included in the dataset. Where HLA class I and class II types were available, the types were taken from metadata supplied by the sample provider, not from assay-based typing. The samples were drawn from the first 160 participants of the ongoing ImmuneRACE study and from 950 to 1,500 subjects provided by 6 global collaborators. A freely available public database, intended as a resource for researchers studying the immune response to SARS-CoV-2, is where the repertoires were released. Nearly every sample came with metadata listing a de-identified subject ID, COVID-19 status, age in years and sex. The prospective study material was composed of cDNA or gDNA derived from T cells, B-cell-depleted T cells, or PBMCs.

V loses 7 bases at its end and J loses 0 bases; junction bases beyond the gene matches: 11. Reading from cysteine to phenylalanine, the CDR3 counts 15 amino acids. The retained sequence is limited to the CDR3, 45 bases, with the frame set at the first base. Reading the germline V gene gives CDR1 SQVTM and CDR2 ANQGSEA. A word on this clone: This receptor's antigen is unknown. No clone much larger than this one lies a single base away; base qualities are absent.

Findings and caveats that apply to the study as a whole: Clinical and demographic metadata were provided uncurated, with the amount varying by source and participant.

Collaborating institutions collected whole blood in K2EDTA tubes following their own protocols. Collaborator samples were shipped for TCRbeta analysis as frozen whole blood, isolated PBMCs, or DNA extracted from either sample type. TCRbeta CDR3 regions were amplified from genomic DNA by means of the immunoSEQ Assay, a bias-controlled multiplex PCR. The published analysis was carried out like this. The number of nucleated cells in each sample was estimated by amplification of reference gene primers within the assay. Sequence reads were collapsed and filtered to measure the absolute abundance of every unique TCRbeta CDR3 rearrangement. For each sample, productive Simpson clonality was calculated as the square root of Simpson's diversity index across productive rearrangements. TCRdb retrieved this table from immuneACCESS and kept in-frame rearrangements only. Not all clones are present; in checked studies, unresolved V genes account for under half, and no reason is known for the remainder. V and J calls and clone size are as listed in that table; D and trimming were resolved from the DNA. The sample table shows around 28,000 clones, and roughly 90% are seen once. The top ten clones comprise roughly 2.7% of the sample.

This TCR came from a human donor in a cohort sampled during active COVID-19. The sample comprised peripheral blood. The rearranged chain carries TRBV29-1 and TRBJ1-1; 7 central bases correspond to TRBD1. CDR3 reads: CSASGGWGMNTEAFF. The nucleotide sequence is TGCAGCGCCTCAGGGGGATGGGGAATGAACACTGAAGCTTTCTTT.